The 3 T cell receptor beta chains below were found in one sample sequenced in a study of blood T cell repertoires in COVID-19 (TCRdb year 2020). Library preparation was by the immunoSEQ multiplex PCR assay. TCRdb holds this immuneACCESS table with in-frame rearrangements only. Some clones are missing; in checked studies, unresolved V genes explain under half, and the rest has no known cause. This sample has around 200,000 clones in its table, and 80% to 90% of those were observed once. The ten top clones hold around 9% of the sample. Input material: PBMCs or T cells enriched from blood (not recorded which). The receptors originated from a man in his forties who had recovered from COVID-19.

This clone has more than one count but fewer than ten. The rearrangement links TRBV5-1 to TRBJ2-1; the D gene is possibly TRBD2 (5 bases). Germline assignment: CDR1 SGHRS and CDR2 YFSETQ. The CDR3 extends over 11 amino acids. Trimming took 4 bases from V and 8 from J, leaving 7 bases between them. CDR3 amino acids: CASSLAYEQFF. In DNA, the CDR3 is TGCGCCAGCAGCCTAGCCTATGAGCAGTTCTTC.

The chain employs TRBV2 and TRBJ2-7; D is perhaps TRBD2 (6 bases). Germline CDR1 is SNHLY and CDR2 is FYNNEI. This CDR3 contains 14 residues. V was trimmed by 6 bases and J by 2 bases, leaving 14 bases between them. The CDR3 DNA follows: TGTGCCAGCAGCGAGGAGGGCCGGGCCTACGAGCAGTACTTC. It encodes CASSEEGRAYEQYF. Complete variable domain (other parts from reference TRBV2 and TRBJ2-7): EPEVTQTPSHQVTQMGQEVILRCVPISNHLYFYWYRQILGQKVEFLVSFYNNEISEKSEIFDDQFSVERPDGSNFTLKIRSTKLEDSAMYFCASSEEGRAYEQYFGPGTRLTVT.

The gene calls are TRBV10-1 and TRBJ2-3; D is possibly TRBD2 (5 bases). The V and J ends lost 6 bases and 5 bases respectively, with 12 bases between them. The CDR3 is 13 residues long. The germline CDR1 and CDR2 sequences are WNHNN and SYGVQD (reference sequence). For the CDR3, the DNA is TGCGCCAGCAGCCGAGGGTGGCGAGATACGCAGTATTTT. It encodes CASSRGWRDTQYF.